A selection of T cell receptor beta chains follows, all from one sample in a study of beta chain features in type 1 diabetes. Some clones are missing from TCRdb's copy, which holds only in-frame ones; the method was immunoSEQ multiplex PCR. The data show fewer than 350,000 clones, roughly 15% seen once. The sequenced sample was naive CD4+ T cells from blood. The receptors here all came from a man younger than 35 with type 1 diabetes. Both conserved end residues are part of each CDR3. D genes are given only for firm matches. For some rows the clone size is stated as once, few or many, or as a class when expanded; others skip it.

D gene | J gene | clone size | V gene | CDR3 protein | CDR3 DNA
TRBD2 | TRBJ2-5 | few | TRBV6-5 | CASSYQGLADQETQYF | TGTGCCAGCAGTTACCAAGGACTAGCGGACCAAGAGACCCAGTACTTC
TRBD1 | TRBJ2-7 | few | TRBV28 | CASTGTGGYEQYF | TGTGCCAGCACCGGGACAGGGGGCTACGAGCAGTACTTC
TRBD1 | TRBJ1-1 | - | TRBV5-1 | CASSPRTGEGLTFF | TGCGCCAGCAGCCCTCGGACAGGGGAGGGTCTTACTTTCTTT
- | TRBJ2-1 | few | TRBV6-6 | CASRSKGSGEQFF | TGTGCCAGCCGCTCGAAAGGGAGTGGTGAGCAGTTCTTC
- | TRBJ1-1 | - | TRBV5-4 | CASSQRGGNTEAFF | TGTGCCAGCAGCCAAAGGGGGGGCAACACTGAAGCTTTCTTT
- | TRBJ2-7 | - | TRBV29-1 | CSVEEQADYEQYF | TGCAGCGTTGAGGAACAGGCCGATTACGAGCAGTACTTC
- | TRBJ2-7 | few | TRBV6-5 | CASSYSSRGAPQQYF | TGTGCCAGCAGTTACTCTTCACGGGGGGCCCCCCAGCAGTACTTC
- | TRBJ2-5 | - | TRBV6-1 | CASRRETQYF | TGTGCCAGCAGGCGAGAGACCCAGTACTTC
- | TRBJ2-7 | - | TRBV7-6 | CASSPIGGVPHEQYF | TGTGCCAGCAGCCCAATAGGGGGGGTACCCCACGAGCAGTACTTC
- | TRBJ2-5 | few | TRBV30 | CAWSVLSQETQYF | TGTGCCTGGAGTGTACTGTCCCAAGAGACCCAGTACTTC
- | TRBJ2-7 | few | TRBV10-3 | CAISESRQAHEQYF | TGTGCCATCAGTGAGTCCCGGCAGGCCCACGAGCAGTACTTC
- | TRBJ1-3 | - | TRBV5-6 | CASSLGYSGNTIYF | TGTGCCAGCAGCTTGGGCTACTCTGGAAACACCATATATTTT
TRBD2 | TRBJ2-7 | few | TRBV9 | CASSAGGLAFYEQYF | TGTGCCAGCAGCGCTGGTGGACTAGCTTTCTACGAGCAGTACTTC
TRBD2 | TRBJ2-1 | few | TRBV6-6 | CASSRLAGSNNEQFF | TGTGCCAGCAGTAGACTAGCGGGGTCGAACAATGAGCAGTTCTTC
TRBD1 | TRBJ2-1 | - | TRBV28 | CASRRWDRARHHNEQFF | TGTGCCAGCAGGCGCTGGGACAGGGCCCGCCACCACAATGAGCAGTTCTTC
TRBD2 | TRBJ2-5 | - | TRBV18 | CASSPASGPQETQYF | TGTGCCAGCTCACCGGCTAGCGGCCCTCAAGAGACCCAGTACTTC
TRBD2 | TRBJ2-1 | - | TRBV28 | CASSLLAGSLSSYNEQFF | TGTGCCAGCAGTTTACTAGCGGGAAGCCTATCCTCCTACAATGAGCAGTTCTTC
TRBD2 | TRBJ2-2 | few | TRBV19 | CASGRGLADTGELFF | TGTGCCAGCGGGCGGGGACTAGCGGACACCGGGGAGCTGTTTTTT
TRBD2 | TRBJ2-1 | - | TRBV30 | CAWSLAGLYNEQFF | TGTGCCTGGAGTCTAGCGGGTCTTTACAATGAGCAGTTCTTC
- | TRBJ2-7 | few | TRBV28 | CASRGGQGDEQYF | TGTGCCTCCCGGGGGGGACAGGGCGACGAGCAGTACTTC
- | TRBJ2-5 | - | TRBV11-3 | CASSLNGLRQETQYF | TGTGCCAGCAGCTTAAATGGACTCCGACAAGAGACCCAGTACTTC
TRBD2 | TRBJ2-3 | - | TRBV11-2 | CASSFWGLAGGDTQYF | TGTGCCAGCAGCTTTTGGGGTCTAGCGGGGGGAGATACGCAGTATTTT
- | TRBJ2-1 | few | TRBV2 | CASRVPRGTHNEQFF | TGTGCCAGCAGAGTACCCCGGGGGACCCACAATGAGCAGTTCTTC
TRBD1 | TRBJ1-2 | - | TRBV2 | CASSTGVYGYTF | TGTGCCAGCAGCACAGGGGTCTATGGCTACACCTTC
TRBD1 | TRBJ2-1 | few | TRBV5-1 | CASTWDRGNEQFF | TGCGCCAGCACCTGGGACAGGGGAAATGAGCAGTTCTTC
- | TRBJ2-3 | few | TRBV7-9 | CASSFFDTQYF | TGTGCCAGCAGCTTCTTCGATACGCAGTATTTT
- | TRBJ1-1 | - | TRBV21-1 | CASRLTTENTEAFF | TGTGCCAGCAGACTCACGACAGAGAACACTGAAGCTTTCTTT
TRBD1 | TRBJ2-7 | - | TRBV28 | CASSRLRDRSYEQYF | TGTGCCAGCAGCAGATTACGGGACAGATCCTACGAGCAGTACTTC
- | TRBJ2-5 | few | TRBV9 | CASSARDRSGQETQYF | TGTGCCAGCAGCGCCCGCGATAGGTCAGGGCAAGAGACCCAGTACTTC
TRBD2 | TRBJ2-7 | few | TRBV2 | CASSGGGTKAYEQYF | TGTGCCAGCAGTGGCGGGGGGACTAAAGCCTACGAGCAGTACTTC
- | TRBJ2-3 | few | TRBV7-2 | CASSINRAGTDTQYF | TGTGCCAGCAGCATAAACAGGGCGGGCACAGATACGCAGTATTTT
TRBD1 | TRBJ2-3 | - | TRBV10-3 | CAISVDRVGADTQYF | TGTGCCATCAGTGTGGACAGGGTGGGGGCAGATACGCAGTATTTT
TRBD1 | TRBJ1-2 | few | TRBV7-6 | CASSWEIGTGNGGYTF | TGTGCCAGCAGCTGGGAAATTGGGACAGGGAACGGTGGCTACACCTTC
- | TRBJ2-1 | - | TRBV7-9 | CASSFGRSSYNEQFF | TGTGCCAGCAGCTTTGGGAGAAGCTCCTACAATGAGCAGTTCTTC
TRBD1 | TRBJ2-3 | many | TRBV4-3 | CASSQRGQGADTQYF | TGCGCCAGCAGCCAGAGGGGGCAGGGGGCAGATACGCAGTATTTT
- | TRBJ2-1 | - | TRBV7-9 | CASSLGNRVVNEQFF | TGTGCCAGCAGCTTAGGGAACAGGGTCGTCAATGAGCAGTTCTTC
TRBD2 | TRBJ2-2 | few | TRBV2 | CASIPGLHTGELFF | TGTGCCAGCATCCCGGGACTACACACCGGGGAGCTGTTTTTT
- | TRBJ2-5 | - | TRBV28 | CASTEQGRETQYF | TGTGCCAGCACCGAACAGGGAAGAGAGACCCAGTACTTC
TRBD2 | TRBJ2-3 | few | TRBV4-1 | CASSQGVQRGATDTQYF | TGCGCCAGCAGCCAAGGGGTTCAGCGGGGGGCCACAGATACGCAGTATTTT
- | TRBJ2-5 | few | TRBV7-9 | CASSQNSIQETQYF | TGTGCCAGCAGCCAAAATAGCATTCAAGAGACCCAGTACTTC
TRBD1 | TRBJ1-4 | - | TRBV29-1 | CSVTFRWDSLNEKLFF | TGCAGCGTTACCTTTCGATGGGACAGCCTAAATGAAAAACTGTTTTTT
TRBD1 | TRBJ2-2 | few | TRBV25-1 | CASGGTGGTGELFF | TGTGCCAGCGGTGGGACAGGGGGAACCGGGGAGCTGTTTTTT
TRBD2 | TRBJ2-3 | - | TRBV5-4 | CASSLRGGRTDTQYF | TGTGCCAGCAGCTTGCGGGGGGGACGCACAGATACGCAGTATTTT
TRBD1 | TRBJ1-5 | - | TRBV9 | CASSSTGVYQPQHF | TGTGCCAGCAGCTCAACAGGGGTCTATCAGCCCCAGCATTTT
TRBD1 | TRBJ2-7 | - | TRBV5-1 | CASSETGLGEQYF | TGCGCCAGCAGCGAGACAGGGTTGGGAGAGCAGTACTTC